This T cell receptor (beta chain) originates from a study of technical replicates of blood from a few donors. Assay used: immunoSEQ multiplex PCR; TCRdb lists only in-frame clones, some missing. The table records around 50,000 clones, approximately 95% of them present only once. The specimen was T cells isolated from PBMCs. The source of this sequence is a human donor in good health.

The CDR3 loop is CASSFAEAGQPQHF. In DNA form, the CDR3 reads TGTGCCAGCAGTTTCGCAGAGGCGGGTCAGCCCCAGCATTTT. The chain uses TRBV27 and TRBJ1-5, with unresolved D. The CDR3 is made up of 14 amino acids. Trimming removed 3 bases at V and 6 bases at J, with 12 bases between. CDR1 MNHEY and CDR2 SMNVEV come from the germline V gene (reference sequence).